These T cell receptor beta chains were read from a single sample in a study of blood T cells in healthy people across ages. MiXCR was run by TCRdb on the 5' RACE reads, yielding one entry per CDR3 protein. The table has about 1,800,000 distinct CDR3 sequences, over 25% seen once. The sample taken for sequencing was blood. Every receptor here comes from a woman aged 25 to 39 in good health. The CDR3 runs from the conserved cysteine through the conserved F or W. Each record gives: clone size, D gene, V gene, J gene, CDR3 DNA, CDR3 protein. The D gene is left open where the match is weak. A row's size may be missing; if present it is once, few, many or a size class.

clone_size: many
d_call: .
v_call: TRBV5-5
j_call: TRBJ2-7
cdr3_nt: TGTGCCAGCAGCTTTACGCGCTACGAGCAGTACTTC
cdr3_aa: CASSFTRYEQYF

clone_size: few
d_call: .
v_call: TRBV3-1
j_call: TRBJ2-3
cdr3_nt: TGTGCCAGCAGCCAAGGACGGGTCATCGGAGATACGCAGTATTTT
cdr3_aa: CASSQGRVIGDTQYF

clone_size: .
d_call: .
v_call: TRBV9
j_call: TRBJ2-3
cdr3_nt: TGTGCCAGCAGCGTCGCAGGTACGCAGTATTTT
cdr3_aa: CASSVAGTQYF

clone_size: few
d_call: .
v_call: TRBV11-2
j_call: TRBJ2-1
cdr3_nt: TGTGCCAGCAGCCAAGGGGTAGGGGCCTACAATGAGCAGTTCTTC
cdr3_aa: CASSQGVGAYNEQFF

clone_size: few
d_call: .
v_call: TRBV6-5
j_call: TRBJ1-6
cdr3_nt: TGTGCCAGCAGTTATACTGTGGACGGGAATTCACCCCTCCACTTT
cdr3_aa: CASSYTVDGNSPLHF

clone_size: .
d_call: .
v_call: TRBV6-1
j_call: TRBJ1-5
cdr3_nt: TGTGCCAGCAGCCTGACTATTTTACAGGGAATCGGCAATCAGCCCCAGCATTTT
cdr3_aa: CASSLTILQGIGNQPQHF

clone_size: .
d_call: .
v_call: TRBV9
j_call: TRBJ2-7
cdr3_nt: TGTGCCAGCAGCATGGGCTCTGCGGCAGGGACCTCCGAGCAGTACTTC
cdr3_aa: CASSMGSAAGTSEQYF

clone_size: .
d_call: .
v_call: TRBV7-9
j_call: TRBJ2-7
cdr3_nt: TGTACCAGCACCCCATCGTCGGGGGATTACGAGCAGTACTTC
cdr3_aa: CTSTPSSGDYEQYF

clone_size: few
d_call: TRBD1
v_call: TRBV7-2
j_call: TRBJ1-5
cdr3_nt: TGTGCCAGCAGCCAGGGACAGAGTCGCAATCAGCCCCAGCATTTT
cdr3_aa: CASSQGQSRNQPQHF

clone_size: many
d_call: .
v_call: TRBV7-2
j_call: TRBJ2-1
cdr3_nt: TGTGCCAGCAGCCTCAGGGAACTAGGGCAGTTCTTC
cdr3_aa: CASSLRELGQFF

clone_size: .
d_call: .
v_call: TRBV9
j_call: TRBJ2-7
cdr3_nt: TGTGCCAGCAGCGTGGGGGTTACGTGGGACTACGAGCAGTACTTC
cdr3_aa: CASSVGVTWDYEQYF

clone_size: many
d_call: TRBD2
v_call: TRBV7-6
j_call: TRBJ2-1
cdr3_nt: TGTGCCAGCAGCTTGAGTATCGCGCTAGCGGGGAGCTCCTATCACAATGAGCAGTTCTTC
cdr3_aa: CASSLSIALAGSSYHNEQFF

clone_size: few
d_call: TRBD1
v_call: TRBV5-1
j_call: TRBJ1-4
cdr3_nt: TGCGCCAGCAAGGGAGACAGGGTCGGCGAAAAACTGTTTTTT
cdr3_aa: CASKGDRVGEKLFF

clone_size: few
d_call: .
v_call: TRBV7-2
j_call: TRBJ2-5
cdr3_nt: TGTGCCAGCAGCCCCATCAAGGGACATCGGGAGACCCAGTACTTC
cdr3_aa: CASSPIKGHRETQYF

clone_size: .
d_call: .
v_call: TRBV28
j_call: TRBJ2-7
cdr3_nt: TGTGCCAGCAGTCGGTCCGGGGCACTTGACGAGCAGTACTTC
cdr3_aa: CASSRSGALDEQYF

clone_size: many
d_call: .
v_call: TRBV20-1
j_call: TRBJ2-1
cdr3_nt: TGCAGTGCTAGAGTCCCAGGGGGGAGGGGGACGGCGGAGCAGTTCTTC
cdr3_aa: CSARVPGGRGTAEQFF

clone_size: .
d_call: .
v_call: TRBV7-2
j_call: TRBJ1-1
cdr3_nt: TGTGCCAGCAGCTTAGTCGGTCGGGGAGGTGACACTGAAGCTTTCTTT
cdr3_aa: CASSLVGRGGDTEAFF

clone_size: .
d_call: .
v_call: TRBV20-1
j_call: TRBJ1-1
cdr3_nt: TGCAGTGCTATAACAGGGAAGTGGAACACTGAAGCTTTCTTT
cdr3_aa: CSAITGKWNTEAFF

clone_size: .
d_call: TRBD1
v_call: TRBV7-9
j_call: TRBJ1-1
cdr3_nt: TGTGCCAGCAGCGACAGGGAATACACTGAAGCTTTCTTT
cdr3_aa: CASSDREYTEAFF

clone_size: .
d_call: TRBD1
v_call: TRBV9
j_call: TRBJ1-4
cdr3_nt: TGTGCCAGCAGCTCCCAGACAGGGGGAAATGAAAAACTGTTTTTT
cdr3_aa: CASSSQTGGNEKLFF